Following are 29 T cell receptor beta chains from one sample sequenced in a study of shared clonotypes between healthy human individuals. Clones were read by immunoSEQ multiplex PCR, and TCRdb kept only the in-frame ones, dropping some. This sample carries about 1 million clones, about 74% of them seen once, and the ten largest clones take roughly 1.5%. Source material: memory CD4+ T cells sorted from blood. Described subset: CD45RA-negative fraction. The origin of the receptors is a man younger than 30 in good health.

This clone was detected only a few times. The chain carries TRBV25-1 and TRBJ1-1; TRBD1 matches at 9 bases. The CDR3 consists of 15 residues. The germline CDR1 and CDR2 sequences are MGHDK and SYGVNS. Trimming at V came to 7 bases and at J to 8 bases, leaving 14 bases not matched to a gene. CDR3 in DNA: TGTGCCAGCACCGAAGGGGGGACAGGGAGAGAAGAAGCTTTCTTT. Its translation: CASTEGGTGREEAFF.

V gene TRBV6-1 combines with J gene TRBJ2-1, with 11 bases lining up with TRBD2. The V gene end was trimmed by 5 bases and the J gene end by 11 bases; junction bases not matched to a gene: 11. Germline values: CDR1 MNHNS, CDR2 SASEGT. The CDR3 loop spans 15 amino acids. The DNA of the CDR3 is TGTGCCAGCAGTCGAGGTAATAGCGGGGGGGAGAAGCAGTTCTTC. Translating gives CASSRGNSGGEKQFF.

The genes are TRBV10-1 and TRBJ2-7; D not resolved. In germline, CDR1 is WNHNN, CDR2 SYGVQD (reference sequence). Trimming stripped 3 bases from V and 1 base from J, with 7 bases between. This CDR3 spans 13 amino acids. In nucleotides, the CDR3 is TGCGCCAGCAGTGAACAGATTTCCTACGAGCAGTACTTC. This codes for CASSEQISYEQYF.

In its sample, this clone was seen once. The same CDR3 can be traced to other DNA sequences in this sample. The CDR3 loop reads CAWSVLYEQYF. The CDR3 bases are TGTGCCTGGAGTGTACTGTACGAGCAGTACTTC. The chain carries TRBV30 and TRBJ2-7; D gene uncertain. Between the trimmed V and J ends, which lost 0 bases and 4 bases, there was a span of 4 bases. This CDR3 has 11 amino acids. Germline lookup yields CDR1 GTSNPN and CDR2 SVGIG (reference sequence). The full variable domain, rest sourced from reference TRBV30 and TRBJ2-7, is SQTIHQWPATLVQPVGSPLSLECTVEGTSNPNLYWYRQAAGRGLQLLFYSVGIGQISSEVPQNLSASRPQDRQFILSSKKLLLSDSGFYLCAWSVLYEQYFGPGTRLTVT.

DNA of the CDR3: TGTGCCAGCAGCTTCACCAACTCCGGGGGGGAGACCCAGTACTTC. This encodes CASSFTNSGGETQYF. The chain has TRBV11-2 and TRBJ2-5; 7 positions agree with TRBD2. V lost 3 bases, J lost 5 bases, and 9 bases stayed unmatched. The CDR3 is 15 residues long. Germline V gene lookup returns CDR1 SGHAT and CDR2 FQNNGV.

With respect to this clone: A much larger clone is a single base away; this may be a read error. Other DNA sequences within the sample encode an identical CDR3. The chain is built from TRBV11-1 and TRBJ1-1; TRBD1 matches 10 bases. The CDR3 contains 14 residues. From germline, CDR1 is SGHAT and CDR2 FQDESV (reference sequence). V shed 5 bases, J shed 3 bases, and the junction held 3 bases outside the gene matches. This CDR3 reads CASSLDRGDTEAFF. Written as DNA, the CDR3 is TGTGCCAGCAGCCTGGACAGGGGGGACACTGAAGCTTTCTTT. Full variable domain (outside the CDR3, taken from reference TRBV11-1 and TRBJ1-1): EAEVAQSPRYKITEKSQAVAFWCDPISGHATLYWYRQILGQGPELLVQFQDESVVDDSQLPKDRFSAERLKGVDSTLKIQPAELGDSAMYLCASSLDRGDTEAFFGQGTRLTVV.

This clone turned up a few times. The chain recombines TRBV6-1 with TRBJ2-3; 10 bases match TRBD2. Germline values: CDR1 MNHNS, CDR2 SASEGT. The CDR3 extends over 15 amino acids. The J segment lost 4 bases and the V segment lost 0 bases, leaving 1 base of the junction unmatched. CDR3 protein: CASSEASGGPDTQYF. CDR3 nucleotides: TGTGCCAGCAGTGAAGCTAGCGGGGGGCCAGATACGCAGTATTTT.

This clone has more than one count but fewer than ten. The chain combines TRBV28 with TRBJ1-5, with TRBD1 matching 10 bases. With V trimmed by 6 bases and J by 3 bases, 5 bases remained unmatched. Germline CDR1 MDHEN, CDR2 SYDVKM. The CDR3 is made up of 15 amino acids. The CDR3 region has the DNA TGTGCCAGCAGGGACAGGGGGGGTGACAATCAGCCCCAGCATTTT. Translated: CASRDRGGDNQPQHF.

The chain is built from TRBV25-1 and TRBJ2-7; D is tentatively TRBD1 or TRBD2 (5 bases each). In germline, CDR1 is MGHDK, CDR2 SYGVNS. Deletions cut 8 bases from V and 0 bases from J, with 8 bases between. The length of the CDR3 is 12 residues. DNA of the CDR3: TGTGCCAGCTCCGGGACCTCCTACGAGCAGTACTTC. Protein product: CASSGTSYEQYF.

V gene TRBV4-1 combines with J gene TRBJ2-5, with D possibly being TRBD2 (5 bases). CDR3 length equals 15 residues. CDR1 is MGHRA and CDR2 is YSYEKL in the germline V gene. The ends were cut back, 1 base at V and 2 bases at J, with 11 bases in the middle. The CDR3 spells CASSQVLGLQETQYF. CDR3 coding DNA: TGCGCCAGCAGCCAAGTCCTTGGACTGCAAGAGACCCAGTACTTC.

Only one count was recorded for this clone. The DNA of the CDR3 is TGTGCCTGGAGTGATTCAAGCTCTGGGGCCAACGTCCTGACTTTC. As protein: CAWSDSSSGANVLTF. V and J are TRBV30 and TRBJ2-6, with no clear D. Germline lookup yields CDR1 GTSNPN and CDR2 SVGIG (reference sequence). Deletions cut 1 base from V and 0 bases from J, with 7 bases between. The CDR3 has 15 residues.

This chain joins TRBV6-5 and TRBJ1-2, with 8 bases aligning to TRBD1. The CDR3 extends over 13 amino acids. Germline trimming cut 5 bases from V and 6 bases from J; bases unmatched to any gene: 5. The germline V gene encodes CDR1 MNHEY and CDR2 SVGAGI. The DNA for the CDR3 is TGTGCCAGCAGTACGACAGGGGCTCATGGCTACACCTTC. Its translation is CASSTTGAHGYTF.

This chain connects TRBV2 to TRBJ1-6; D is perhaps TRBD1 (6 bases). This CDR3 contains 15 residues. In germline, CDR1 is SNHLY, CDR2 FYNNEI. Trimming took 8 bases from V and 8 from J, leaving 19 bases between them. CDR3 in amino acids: CASWSGALGDSPLHF. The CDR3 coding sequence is TGTGCCAGCTGGTCGGGGGCTCTCGGGGATTCACCCCTCCACTTT.

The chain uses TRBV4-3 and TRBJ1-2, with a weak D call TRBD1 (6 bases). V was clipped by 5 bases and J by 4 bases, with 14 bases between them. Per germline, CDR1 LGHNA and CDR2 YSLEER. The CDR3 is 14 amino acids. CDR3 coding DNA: TGCGCCAGCAGCTCCCAGGGGCTAGGCTATGGCTACACCTTC. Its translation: CASSSQGLGYGYTF.

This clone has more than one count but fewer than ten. CDR3 sequence: CASSLAQFSSYNEQFF. DNA for the CDR3: TGTGCCAGCAGTTTAGCCCAGTTTAGCTCCTACAATGAGCAGTTCTTC. The chain has TRBV27 and TRBJ2-1; no firm D call. CDR3 size: 16 residues. The ends were cut back, 2 bases at V and 0 bases at J, with 11 bases in the middle. Germline V gene data show CDR1 as MNHEY and CDR2 as SMNVEV (reference sequence).

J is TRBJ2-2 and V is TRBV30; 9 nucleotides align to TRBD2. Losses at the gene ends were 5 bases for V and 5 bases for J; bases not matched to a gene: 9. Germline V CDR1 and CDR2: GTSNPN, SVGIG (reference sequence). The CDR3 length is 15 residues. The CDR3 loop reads CAWDRGLAGTGELFF. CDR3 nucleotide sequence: TGTGCCTGGGACAGAGGGCTAGCGGGAACCGGGGAGCTGTTTTTT. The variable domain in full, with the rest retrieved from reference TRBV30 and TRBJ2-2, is SQTIHQWPATLVQPVGSPLSLECTVEGTSNPNLYWYRQAAGRGLQLLFYSVGIGQISSEVPQNLSASRPQDRQFILSSKKLLLSDSGFYLCAWDRGLAGTGELFFGEGSRLTVL.

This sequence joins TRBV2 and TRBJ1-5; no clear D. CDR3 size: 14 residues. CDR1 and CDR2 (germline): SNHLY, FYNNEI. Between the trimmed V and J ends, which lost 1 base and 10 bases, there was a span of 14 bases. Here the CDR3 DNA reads TGTGCCAGCAGTGAAGATGGACGGAGAAAACCCCAGCATTTT. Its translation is CASSEDGRRKPQHF.

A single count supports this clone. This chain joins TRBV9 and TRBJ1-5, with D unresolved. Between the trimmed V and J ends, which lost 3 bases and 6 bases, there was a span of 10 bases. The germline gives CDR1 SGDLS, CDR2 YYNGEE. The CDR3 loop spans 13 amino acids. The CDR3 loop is CASSATISQPQHF. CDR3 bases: TGTGCCAGCAGCGCAACCATTAGTCAGCCCCAGCATTTT.

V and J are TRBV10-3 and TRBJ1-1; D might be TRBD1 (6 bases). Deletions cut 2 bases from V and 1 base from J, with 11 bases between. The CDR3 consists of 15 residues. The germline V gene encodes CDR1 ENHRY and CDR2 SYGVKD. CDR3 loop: CAISEKQGGNTEAFF. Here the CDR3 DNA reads TGTGCCATCAGTGAGAAACAGGGCGGGAACACTGAAGCTTTCTTT.

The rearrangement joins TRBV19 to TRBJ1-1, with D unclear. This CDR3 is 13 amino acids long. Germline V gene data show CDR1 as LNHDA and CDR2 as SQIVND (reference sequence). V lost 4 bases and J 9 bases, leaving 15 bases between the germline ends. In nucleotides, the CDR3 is TGTGCCAGTAGTAACCGGGCGGCCGAGAAAGCTTTCTTT. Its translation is CASSNRAAEKAFF. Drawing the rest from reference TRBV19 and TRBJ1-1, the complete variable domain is DGGITQSPKYLFRKEGQNVTLSCEQNLNHDAMYWYRQDPGQGLRLIYYSQIVNDFQKGDIAEGYSVSREKKESFPLTVTSAQKNPTAFYLCASSNRAAEKAFFGQGTRLTVV.

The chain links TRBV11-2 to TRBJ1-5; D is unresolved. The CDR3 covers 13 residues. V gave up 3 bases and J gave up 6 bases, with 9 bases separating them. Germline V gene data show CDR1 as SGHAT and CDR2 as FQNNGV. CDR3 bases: TGTGCCAGCAGCTTCAATTCCTTTCAGCCCCAGCATTTT. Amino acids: CASSFNSFQPQHF.

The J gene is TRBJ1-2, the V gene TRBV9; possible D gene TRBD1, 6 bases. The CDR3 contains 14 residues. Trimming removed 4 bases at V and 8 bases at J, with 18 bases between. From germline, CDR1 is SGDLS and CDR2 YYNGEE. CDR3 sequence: CASSPSPGARGYTF. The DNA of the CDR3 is TGTGCCAGCAGCCCAAGCCCGGGGGCGCGGGGCTACACCTTC.

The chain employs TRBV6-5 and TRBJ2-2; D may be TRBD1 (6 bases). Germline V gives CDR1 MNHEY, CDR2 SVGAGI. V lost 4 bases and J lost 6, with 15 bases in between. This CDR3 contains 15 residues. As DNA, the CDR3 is TGTGCCAGCAGTTTGGTCGGACAGATTTCCGGGGAGCTGTTTTTT. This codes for CASSLVGQISGELFF.

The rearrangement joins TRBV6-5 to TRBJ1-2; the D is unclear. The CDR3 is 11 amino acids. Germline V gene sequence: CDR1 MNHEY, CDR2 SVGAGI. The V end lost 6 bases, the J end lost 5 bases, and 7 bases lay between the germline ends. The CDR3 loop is CASSGRYGYTF. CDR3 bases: TGTGCCAGCAGCGGACGATATGGCTACACCTTC.

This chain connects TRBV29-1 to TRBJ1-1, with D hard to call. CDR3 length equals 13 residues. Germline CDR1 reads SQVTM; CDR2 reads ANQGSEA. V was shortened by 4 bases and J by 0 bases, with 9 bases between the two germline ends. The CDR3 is CSVVGRLNTEAFF. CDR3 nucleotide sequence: TGCAGCGTTGTAGGCAGGTTGAACACTGAAGCTTTCTTT.

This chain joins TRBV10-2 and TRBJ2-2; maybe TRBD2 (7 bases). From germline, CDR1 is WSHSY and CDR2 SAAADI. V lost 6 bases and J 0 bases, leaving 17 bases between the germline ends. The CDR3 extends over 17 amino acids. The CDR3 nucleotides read TGCGCCAGCAGACACGGGGGGACAACCGCGAACACCGGGGAGCTGTTTTTT. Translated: CASRHGGTTANTGELFF.

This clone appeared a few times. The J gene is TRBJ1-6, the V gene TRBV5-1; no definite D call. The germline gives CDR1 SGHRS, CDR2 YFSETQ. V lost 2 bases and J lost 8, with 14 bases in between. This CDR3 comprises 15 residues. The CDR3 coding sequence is TGCGCCAGCAGCTTCGGTAGGGCCGGGGATTCACCCCTCCACTTT. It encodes CASSFGRAGDSPLHF.

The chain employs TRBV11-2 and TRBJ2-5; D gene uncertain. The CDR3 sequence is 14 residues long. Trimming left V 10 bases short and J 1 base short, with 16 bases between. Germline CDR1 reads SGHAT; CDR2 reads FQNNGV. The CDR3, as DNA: TGTGCCACAAGTGACGGCTTTTCCCAAGAGACCCAGTACTTC. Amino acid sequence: CATSDGFSQETQYF.

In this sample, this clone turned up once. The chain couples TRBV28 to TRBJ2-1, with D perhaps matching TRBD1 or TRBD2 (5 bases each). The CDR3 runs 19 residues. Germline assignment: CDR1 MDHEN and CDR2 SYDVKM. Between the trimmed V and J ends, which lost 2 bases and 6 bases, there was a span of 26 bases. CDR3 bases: TGTGCCAGCAGTTTAGGGACCCCTCTTTGGGCAGAAAGGACCAATGAGCAGTTCTTC. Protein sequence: CASSLGTPLWAERTNEQFF.